This T cell receptor (beta chain) comes out of a study of vaccination and CD4 T cells after COVID-19. Whole-study findings and limits: Researchers report that 304 of 307 vaccine-specific clones in convalescent patients proved spike mono-reactive.

The treatment here: roughly 11-day PBMC culture with coronavirus spike peptide pools or control peptides (ViraFEST assay). As concerns this clonotype: Its antigen is as yet unknown.

The Oncomine TCR Beta short-read assay sequenced DNA from cultured CD4+ T cells. Genomic DNA was isolated from cultured CD4+ T cells. TCRdb reprocessed the PCR reads with MiXCR, giving one entry per CDR3 protein. Among over 8,500 distinct CDR3 sequences listed, about 54% were seen once. Input material: CD4+ T cells from blood, cultured in vitro. This clonotype originated in a human donor who had recovered from COVID-19.

The CDR3 region is CASSLVGGIETQYF. The CDR3 bases are TGTGCCAGCAGCTTAGTCGGCGGAATAGAGACCCAGTACTTC. This sequence joins TRBV7-8 and TRBJ2-5; unclear D gene. CDR1 is SGHVS, CDR2 FQNEAQ, per germline. Deletions cut 1 base from V and 4 bases from J, with 10 bases between. This CDR3 is 14 amino acids long.